This TCR beta chain was sequenced during a study of post-analysis software for immune sequencing data. Whole-study context: Relapsing-remitting, secondary progressive and progressive-relapsing multiple sclerosis were all included among the disease courses. Study-wide points: Versus controls, multiple sclerosis patients showed significantly lower diversity (normalized Chao1). Higher frequency in patients than in controls was seen for roughly five TRBV segments, with TRBV5-6, TRBV5-1 and TRBV20-1 among them.

Prepared TCR beta cDNA libraries contained unique molecular identifiers. Input amounts of about 0.85 to 11 million T cells were used. These gave approximately 500,000 cDNA molecules, so each molecule approximated one T cell. TCRdb passed the PCR reads through MiXCR, listing each CDR3 protein once. This sample has approximately 570,000 distinct CDR3 sequences; 44% occur once, and the top ten carry over 1.5%. This clonotype occurred many times. The antigen is unknown. The V end lost 2 bases, the J end lost 2 bases, and 9 bases lay between the germline ends. CDR1 is ENHRY, CDR2 SYGVKD, per germline. The CDR3 sequence is 14 residues long.

The sequence was obtained from a girl aged 5 to 17 with multiple sclerosis. The V call is TRBV10-3, the J call TRBJ1-2; D ambiguous. Sample: blood. CDR3 in amino acids: CAISESVPNYGYTF. Here the CDR3 DNA reads TGTGCCATCAGTGAGAGTGTTCCGAACTATGGCTACACCTTC.